The TCR beta chain under discussion was sequenced for a study of identical twins. Study-wide results and caveats: Conclusions relied on cross-sectional statistical analysis, not following the same donors.

This CDR3 has 18 residues. Unmatched junction bases numbered 12, after V lost 3 bases and J lost 3 bases. The germline V gene encodes CDR1 SGHAT and CDR2 FQNNGV. A word on this clonotype: Its antigen is not identified.

TCRdb passed the 5' RACE reads through MiXCR, listing each CDR3 protein once. Among roughly 290,000 distinct CDR3 sequences listed, roughly 8.6% were seen once. This sample was also put to use in a study of yellow fever vaccine responses in identical twins. That publication notes: Twins reportedly mounted vaccine T cell responses that seemed partly convergent, partly personalized.

The sample consisted of memory (CD45RO+) T cells sorted from blood. This TCR came from a young woman in good health. This sequence joins TRBV11-2 and TRBJ2-3, with 10 nucleotides matching TRBD2. For the CDR3, the DNA is TGTGCCAGCAGCTTGGGTCGGTCTAGCGGGGGTCTAACAGATACGCAGTATTTT. Translating it yields CASSLGRSSGGLTDTQYF.